Each of the 7 T cell receptor beta chains below was sequenced from the same sample in a study of shared clonotypes between healthy human individuals. Some clones are missing from TCRdb's copy, which holds only in-frame ones; the method was immunoSEQ multiplex PCR. Of around 720,000 clones in the sample, about 80% were seen once. The specimen was memory CD4+ T cells sorted from blood. The subset was: CD45RA-negative fraction. The receptors come from a woman in her 30s in good health.

The genes are TRBV5-1 and TRBJ1-1, with no clear D. The CDR3 sequence is 13 residues long. Germline loops: CDR1 SGHRS, CDR2 YFSETQ. Trimming took 5 bases from V and 2 from J, leaving 10 bases between them. The CDR3 is CASRELENTEAFF. The CDR3 DNA follows: TGCGCCAGCAGAGAGCTAGAAAACACTGAAGCTTTCTTT.

CDR3 loop: CASSEATGGAETQYF. CDR3 in DNA: TGTGCCAGCAGTGAGGCGACAGGGGGCGCTGAGACCCAGTACTTC. The chain uses TRBV28 and TRBJ2-5; 10 bases align to TRBD1. J lost 5 bases, V lost 5 bases, and 8 bases had no gene match. Germline V gene sequence: CDR1 MDHEN, CDR2 SYDVKM. The CDR3 is 15 amino acids.

This clone was found a few times. This chain links TRBV28 with TRBJ1-4; D is unclear. CDR1 and CDR2 from the germline V gene are MDHEN and SYDVKM. The CDR3 spans 15 residues. Trimming stripped 2 bases from V and 5 bases from J, with 12 bases between. This chain's CDR3 is CASSLRDVWNEKLFF. In nucleotides, the CDR3 is TGTGCCAGCAGTTTACGAGACGTCTGGAATGAAAAACTGTTTTTT.

The V gene is TRBV10-3, the J gene TRBJ2-1, with 10 positions matching TRBD2. V dropped 6 bases and J dropped 8; count of bases not matched to a gene: 7. This CDR3 contains 14 residues. The germline V gene has CDR1 ENHRY and CDR2 SYGVKD. CDR3 bases: TGTGCCATCAGGAAAGCGGGAGGGCCCTATGAGCAGTTCTTC. Translated, it gives CAIRKAGGPYEQFF.

The chain recombines TRBV9 with TRBJ2-7, with 7 bases matching TRBD2. This CDR3 has 15 residues. Germline loops: CDR1 SGDLS, CDR2 YYNGEE. The V segment lost 0 bases and the J segment 2 bases; nucleotides outside the gene matches: 5. DNA of the CDR3: TGTGCCAGCAGCGTAGAAAGCGGGATTACCTACGAGCAGTACTTC. It specifies CASSVESGITYEQYF.

This clone was picked up many times. The chain combines TRBV5-1 with TRBJ1-6; 7 bases are a match to TRBD1. With 1 base clipped from V and 10 bases from J, the junction kept 5 bases outside the gene matches. Germline-derived CDR1 and CDR2 are SGHRS and YFSETQ. This CDR3 contains 14 residues. CDR3 amino acids: CASSLRQGDSPLHF. The CDR3 region has the DNA TGCGCCAGCAGCTTGCGACAGGGTGACTCACCCCTCCACTTT.

This clone was observed a single time. J is TRBJ2-1 and V is TRBV5-1; TRBD1 matches 11 bases. This CDR3 region has 15 residues. Germline assignment: CDR1 SGHRS and CDR2 YFSETQ. Losses at the gene ends were 4 bases for V and 4 bases for J; bases not matched to a gene: 4. The CDR3 bases are TGCGCCAGCAGCCGGACAGGGGGCAAGTACAATGAGCAGTTCTTC. It translates to CASSRTGGKYNEQFF.